The clone carrying this T cell receptor (beta chain) was recorded a few times. Its antigen is not known. Incorporated into the TCR beta cDNA libraries were unique molecular identifiers, which served to reduce PCR and sequencing biases. When about 1 to 11 million T cells were used, they gave hundreds of thousands of cDNA molecules. TCRdb re-analysed the PCR reads in MiXCR, keeping a single row per CDR3 protein. The data hold approximately 630,000 distinct CDR3 sequences, with approximately 59% observed a single time. This entry belongs to a study of post-analysis software for immune sequencing data. Study-level information: The study covered relapsing-remitting, secondary progressive and progressive-relapsing courses of multiple sclerosis. Overall study results and limits: Batch-mates among the samples co-clustered strongly by F measure. Versus controls, multiple sclerosis patients showed significantly lower diversity (normalized Chao1).

The sequencing sample was made of blood. The source is a girl under 10 years old with multiple sclerosis.

This CDR3 is CASSLDPGREQYF. The CDR3 DNA reads TGTGCCAGCAGCTTAGACCCGGGGCGCGAGCAGTACTTC. The chain links TRBV7-3 to TRBJ2-5; D is possibly TRBD1 or TRBD2 (5 bases each). The assigned J gene may be wrong: the sequence end matches TRBJ2-7 better. CDR1 and CDR2 (germline): SGHTA, FQGTGA. The CDR3 spans 13 residues.